Following are 9 T cell receptor beta chains from one sample sequenced in a study of T cells expressing NK-cell markers. TCRdb reprocessed the 5' RACE reads and reports one entry per CDR3 protein, with no DNA. In total, the table holds more than 120,000 distinct CDR3 sequences. Material: blood T cells: a sorted CD56 or NKG2C T cell subset, CD4+ or CD8+ T cells, or bulk PBMC T cells (not recorded which). The receptor source for this set is a man aged 18 to 30 in good health.

This chain connects TRBV25-1 to TRBJ2-1; TCRdb calls TRBD1, which cannot be checked without DNA. CDR3 length equals 12 residues. The V gene's germline CDR1 is MGHDK and CDR2 SYGVNS. The CDR3 protein is CASRAQDNEQFF. The whole variable domain, filled in from reference TRBV25-1 and TRBJ2-1, reads EADIYQTPRYLVIGTGKKITLECSQTMGHDKMYWYQQDPGMELHLIHYSYGVNSTEKGDLSSESTVSRIRTEHFPLTLESARPSHTSQYLCASRAQDNEQFFGPGTRLTVL.

The chain employs TRBV6-2 or TRBV6-3 and TRBJ2-1; the TCRdb D gene call, TRBD2, has no DNA to confirm it. Germline CDR1 is MNHEY and CDR2 is SVGEGT. The CDR3 length is 18 residues. CDR3: CASSYLEGLAGTINEQFF.

This chain links TRBV5-1 with TRBJ2-1. The V gene's germline CDR1 is SGHRS and CDR2 YFSETQ. The CDR3 is 13 residues long. CDR3 in amino acids: CASSLRQNNEQFF.

The chain has TRBV11-2 and TRBJ2-5; TCRdb returns TRBD2, unconfirmable since there is no DNA. The CDR3 is 14 amino acids. CDR1 is SGHAT, CDR2 FQNNGV, per germline. This CDR3 reads CASSWTGTQETQYF.

The chain has TRBV15 and TRBJ2-1; the TCRdb D gene call, TRBD2, has no DNA to confirm it. The CDR3 covers 17 residues. Germline V gene sequence: CDR1 LNHNV, CDR2 YYDKDF (reference sequence). The CDR3 region is CATSSPIPSGSYNEQFF.

V and J are TRBV27 and TRBJ2-7; no DNA is available, so the TRBD1 call from TCRdb remains unchecked. CDR1 is MNHEY, CDR2 SMNVEV, per germline (reference sequence). This CDR3 is 15 amino acids long. The CDR3 loop reads CASSRGDALAGEQYF.

This chain uses TRBV19 with TRBJ2-1; TCRdb's assignment of TRBD1 cannot be checked, as there is no DNA. This CDR3 contains 15 residues. The germline gives CDR1 LNHDA, CDR2 SQIVND (reference sequence). This chain's CDR3 is CASSIVTATYNEQFF.

This chain connects TRBV6-5 to TRBJ2-3. Germline V gives CDR1 MNHEY, CDR2 SVGAGI. The CDR3 is 15 residues long. The CDR3 is CASSYTTDLTDTQYF.

The CDR3 loop is CATQADSVETQYF. The chain employs TRBV6-5 and TRBJ2-5. CDR1 MNHEY and CDR2 SVGAGI come from the germline V gene. CDR3 length equals 13 residues.